This T cell receptor beta chain was profiled in a study of radiotherapy plus CTLA-4 blockade in lung cancer. This clone was counted a single time. Some clones are missing from TCRdb's copy, which holds only in-frame ones; the method was immunoSEQ multiplex PCR. The table records about 98,000 clones, approximately 78% of them present only once. This receptor was taken from a human donor with non-small cell lung cancer who had a partial response to radiotherapy plus ipilimumab. The specimen was peripheral blood, collected from a patient treated with radiotherapy plus ipilimumab.

CDR3 sequence reads: CASSLGGGDVTEAFF. CDR3 DNA sequence: TGCGCCAGCAGCTTGGGCGGGGGGGATGTGACTGAAGCTTTCTTT. The V and J genes are TRBV5-1 and TRBJ1-1; D possibly corresponds to TRBD1 (5 bases). V lost 0 bases and J lost 5, with 14 bases in between. Germline CDR1 SGHRS, CDR2 YFSETQ. This CDR3 comprises 15 residues.